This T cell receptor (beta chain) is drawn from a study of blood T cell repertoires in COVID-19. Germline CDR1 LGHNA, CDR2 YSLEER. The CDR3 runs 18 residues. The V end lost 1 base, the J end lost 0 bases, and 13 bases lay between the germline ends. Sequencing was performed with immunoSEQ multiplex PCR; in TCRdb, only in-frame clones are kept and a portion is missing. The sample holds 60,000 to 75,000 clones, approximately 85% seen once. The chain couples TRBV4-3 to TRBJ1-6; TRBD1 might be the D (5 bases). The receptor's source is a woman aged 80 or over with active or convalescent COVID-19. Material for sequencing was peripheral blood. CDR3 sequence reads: CASSQGTGLSSYNSPLHF. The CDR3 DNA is TGCGCCAGCAGCCAAGGAACGGGACTGAGCTCCTATAATTCACCCCTCCACTTT.